This entry describes one TCR beta chain. Its antigen remains unknown. CDR1 MNHNS and CDR2 SASEGT come from the germline V gene. This CDR3 is built from 15 residues. The V gene lost 0 bases and the J gene lost 2 bases, with 10 bases spanning the gap. Here immunoSEQ multiplex PCR was the method, and the copy in TCRdb shows in-frame clones only, minus some. The sample has tens of thousands of clones; 80% to 95% are singletons. This sample was taken from a study of cytomegalovirus exposure and HLA in healthy donors. General study points: In vitro data verified a few CMV-associated chains as specific for CMV antigens. There were around 160 TCR beta chains listed as cytomegalovirus-associated. While the bulk of TCR sequences proved rare, some public TCRs turned up in many donors.

The sequenced material came from PBMCs. The chain carries TRBV6-1 and TRBJ1-2, with D uncertain. The source is a woman aged 18-29 years in good health and CMV-seronegative. Here the CDR3 reads CASSEASWQNYGYTF. In DNA form, the CDR3 reads TGTGCCAGCAGTGAAGCAAGTTGGCAGAACTATGGCTACACCTTC.